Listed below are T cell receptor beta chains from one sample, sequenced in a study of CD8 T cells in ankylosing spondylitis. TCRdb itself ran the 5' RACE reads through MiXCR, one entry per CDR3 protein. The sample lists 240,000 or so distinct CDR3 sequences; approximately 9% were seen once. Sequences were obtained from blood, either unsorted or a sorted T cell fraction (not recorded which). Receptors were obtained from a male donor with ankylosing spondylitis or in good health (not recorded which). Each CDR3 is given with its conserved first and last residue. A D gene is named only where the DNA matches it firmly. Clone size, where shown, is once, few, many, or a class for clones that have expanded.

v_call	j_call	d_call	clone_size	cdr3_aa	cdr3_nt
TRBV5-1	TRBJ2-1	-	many	CASQTGGQGNEQFF	TGCGCCAGCCAAACCGGGGGGCAGGGGAATGAGCAGTTCTTC
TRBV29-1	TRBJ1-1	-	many	CSASGRNTEAFF	TGCAGCGCCTCCGGTCGAAACACTGAAGCTTTCTTT
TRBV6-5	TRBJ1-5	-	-	CASSYSNLGRSPQHF	TGTGCCAGCAGTTACTCGAATCTGGGCCGGTCGCCCCAGCATTTT
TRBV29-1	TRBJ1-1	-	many	CSVEKEGWGTEAFF	TGCAGCGTTGAAAAGGAGGGTTGGGGCACTGAAGCTTTCTTT
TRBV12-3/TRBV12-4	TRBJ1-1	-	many	CASSFQQGQAFF	TGTGCCAGCAGTTTCCAACAGGGACAAGCTTTCTTT
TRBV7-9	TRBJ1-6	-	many	CASSNQGYNSPLHF	TGTGCCAGCAGCAATCAGGGTTATAATTCACCCCTCCACTTT
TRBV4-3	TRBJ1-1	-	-	CASSQERGAEAFF	TGCGCCAGCAGCCAAGAACGAGGCGCTGAAGCTTTCTTT
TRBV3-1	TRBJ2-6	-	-	CASSRPPQSSGSSGANVLTF	TGTGCCAGCAGCCGCCCACCACAGAGTAGCGGAAGCTCTGGGGCCAACGTCCTGACTTTC
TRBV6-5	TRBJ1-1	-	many	CASSYSAGGRKAFF	TGTGCCAGCAGTTACTCGGCGGGGGGCAGGAAAGCTTTCTTT
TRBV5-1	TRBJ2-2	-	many	CASSLGSGRNTGELFF	TGCGCCAGCAGCTTGGGGTCGGGACGAAACACCGGGGAGCTGTTTTTT
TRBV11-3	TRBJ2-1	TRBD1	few	CASSLPGQGYHEQFF	TGTGCCAGCAGCCTCCCGGGACAGGGGTACCATGAGCAGTTCTTC
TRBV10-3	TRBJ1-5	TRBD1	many	CAISGQGEPQHF	TGTGCCATCAGTGGACAGGGCGAGCCCCAGCATTTT
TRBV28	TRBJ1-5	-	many	CASSLSRRGNQPQHF	TGTGCCAGCAGTTTATCTAGGCGCGGCAATCAGCCCCAGCATTTT
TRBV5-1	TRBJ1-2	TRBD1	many	CASSVGQGATYGYTF	TGCGCCAGCAGCGTGGGACAGGGGGCGACCTATGGCTACACCTTC
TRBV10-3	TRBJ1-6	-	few	CAISGSGGSPLHF	TGTGCCATCAGCGGGAGTGGGGGATCACCCCTCCACTTT
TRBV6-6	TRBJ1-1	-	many	CASSYSKDTEAFF	TGTGCCAGCAGTTACTCGAAGGACACTGAAGCTTTCTTT
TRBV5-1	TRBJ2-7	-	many	CASSPGLLLYEQYF	TGCGCCAGCAGCCCGGGACTGCTGCTCTACGAGCAGTACTTC
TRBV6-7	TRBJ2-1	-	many	CASSYPGKKNEQFF	TGTGCCAGCAGTTACCCAGGGAAGAAGAATGAGCAGTTCTTC
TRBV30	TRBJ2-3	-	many	CAWRGIMEDTQYF	TGTGCCTGGAGGGGCATCATGGAGGATACGCAGTATTTT
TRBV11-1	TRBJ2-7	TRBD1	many	CASSSPFLSDRATYEQYF	TGTGCCAGCAGTTCCCCATTTCTCTCGGACAGGGCCACCTACGAGCAGTACTTC
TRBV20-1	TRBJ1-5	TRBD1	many	CSATRDRMGQPQHF	TGCAGTGCTACCCGGGACAGAATGGGTCAGCCCCAGCATTTT
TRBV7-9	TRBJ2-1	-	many	CASSPLGTAGNEQFF	TGTGCCAGCAGCCCCCTCGGGACAGCGGGCAATGAGCAGTTCTTC
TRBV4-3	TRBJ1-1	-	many	CASSQSGFATEAFF	TGCGCCAGCAGCCAAAGCGGCTTCGCCACTGAAGCTTTCTTT
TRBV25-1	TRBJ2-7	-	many	CASSGSRDVYEQYF	TGTGCCAGCAGTGGCTCCCGGGATGTCTACGAGCAGTACTTC
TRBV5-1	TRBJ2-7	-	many	CASSAYKAPYEQYF	TGCGCCAGCAGCGCCTACAAGGCCCCCTACGAGCAGTACTTC
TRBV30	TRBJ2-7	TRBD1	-	CAWEDRAEQYF	TGTGCCTGGGAAGACAGGGCCGAGCAGTACTTC
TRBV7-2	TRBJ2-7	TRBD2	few	CASSFSGLAGNYEQYF	TGTGCCAGCAGCTTTTCGGGACTAGCGGGGAACTACGAGCAGTACTTC
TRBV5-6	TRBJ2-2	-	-	CASSFPGYTGELFF	TGTGCCAGCAGCTTTCCAGGCTACACCGGGGAGCTGTTTTTT
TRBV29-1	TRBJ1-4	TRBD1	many	CSVGGTGGAEEKLFF	TGCAGCGTTGGAGGGACAGGGGGCGCGGAGGAAAAACTGTTTTTT
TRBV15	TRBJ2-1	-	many	CATSRDREPSHEQFF	TGTGCCACCAGCAGAGATAGAGAACCTTCACATGAGCAGTTCTTC
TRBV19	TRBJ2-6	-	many	CASSIDGSGANVLTF	TGTGCCAGTAGTATCGATGGATCTGGGGCCAACGTCCTGACTTTC
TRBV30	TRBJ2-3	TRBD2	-	CAWSLAGGVDTQYF	TGTGCCTGGAGTCTAGCGGGCGGGGTTGATACGCAGTATTTT
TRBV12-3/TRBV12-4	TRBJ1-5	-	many	CASSFGGLSNQPQHF	TGTGCCAGCAGTTTCGGAGGGCTTAGCAATCAGCCCCAGCATTTT
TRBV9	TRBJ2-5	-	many	CASSVANGLNQETQYF	TGTGCCAGCAGCGTAGCTAACGGACTGAACCAAGAGACCCAGTACTTC
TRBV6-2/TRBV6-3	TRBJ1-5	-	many	CASWEGELGNQPQHF	TGTGCCAGCTGGGAGGGGGAATTAGGGAATCAGCCCCAGCATTTT
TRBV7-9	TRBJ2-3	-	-	CASSSPKGRGTDTQYF	TGTGCCAGCAGCTCCCCAAAGGGCAGGGGAACAGATACGCAGTATTTT
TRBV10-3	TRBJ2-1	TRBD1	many	CAISGGKIGTGVYNEQFF	TGTGCCATCAGTGGGGGGAAGATTGGGACAGGGGTCTACAATGAGCAGTTCTTC
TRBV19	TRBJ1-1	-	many	CASRDRDLTTEAFF	TGTGCCAGTAGGGATCGGGACCTAACAACTGAAGCTTTCTTT
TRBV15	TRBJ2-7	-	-	CATSRDRGTQKDYEQYF	TGTGCCACCAGCAGAGATCGCGGGACACAAAAAGACTACGAGCAGTACTTC
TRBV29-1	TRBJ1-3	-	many	CSVRTLGNTIYF	TGCAGCGTTCGGACACTAGGAAACACCATATATTTT
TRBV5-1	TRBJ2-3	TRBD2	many	CASSSGTSGDTDTQYF	TGCGCCAGCAGCTCAGGGACTAGCGGGGATACAGATACGCAGTATTTT
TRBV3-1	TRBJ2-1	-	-	CASSQVSYNGQFF	TGTGCCAGCAGCCAAGTATCCTACAATGGGCAGTTCTTC
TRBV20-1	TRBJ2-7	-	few	CSAGTYSYEQYF	TGCAGTGCGGGGACGTACTCCTACGAGCAGTACTTC
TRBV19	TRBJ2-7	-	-	CASSLSARGWFEQYF	TGTGCCAGTAGTCTCTCGGCTCGGGGCTGGTTCGAGCAGTACTTC
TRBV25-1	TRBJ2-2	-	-	CASSPQSGELFF	TGTGCCAGCAGTCCCCAATCCGGGGAGCTGTTTTTT
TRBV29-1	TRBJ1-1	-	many	CSVGTALNTEAFF	TGCAGCGTTGGGACAGCATTGAACACTGAAGCTTTCTTT
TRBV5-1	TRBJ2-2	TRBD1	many	CASSPSPGTGTGELFF	TGCGCCAGCAGCCCAAGTCCCGGGACAGGGACCGGGGAGCTGTTTTTT
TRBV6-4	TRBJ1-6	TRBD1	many	CASSAGTDNSPLHF	TGTGCCAGCAGCGCCGGGACAGATAATTCACCCCTCCACTTT
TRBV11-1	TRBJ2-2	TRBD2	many	CASSLEVGLAGRTGELFF	TGTGCCAGCAGCTTAGAGGTGGGACTAGCGGGGCGGACCGGGGAGCTGTTTTTT
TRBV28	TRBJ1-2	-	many	CASRKQGKGYTF	TGTGCCAGCAGGAAGCAGGGAAAAGGCTACACCTTC
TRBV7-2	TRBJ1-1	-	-	CASSITQGVAEAFF	TGTGCCAGCAGCATAACGCAGGGAGTGGCTGAAGCTTTCTTT
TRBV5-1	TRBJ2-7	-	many	CASSLGQGKGEQYF	TGCGCCAGCAGCTTGGGCCAGGGGAAGGGCGAGCAGTACTTC
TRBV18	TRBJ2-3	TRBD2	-	CASSHTPAGNTDTQYF	TGTGCCAGCTCACACACCCCAGCGGGGAACACAGATACGCAGTATTTT
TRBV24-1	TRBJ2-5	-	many	CATGGQQETQYF	TGTGCCACCGGAGGGCAACAAGAGACCCAGTACTTC
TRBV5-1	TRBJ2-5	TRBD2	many	CASRDERGALETQYF	TGCGCCAGCCGGGATGAGCGGGGGGCCCTCGAGACCCAGTACTTC
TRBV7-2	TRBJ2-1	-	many	CASSRYGNEQFF	TGTGCCAGCAGCCGCTACGGCAATGAGCAGTTCTTC
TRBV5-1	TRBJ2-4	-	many	CASSRSLQGQNIQYF	TGCGCCAGCAGCCGAAGCCTACAGGGACAAAACATTCAGTACTTC
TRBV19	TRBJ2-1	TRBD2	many	CASSIWEGNEQFF	TGTGCCAGTAGTATATGGGAGGGCAATGAGCAGTTCTTC
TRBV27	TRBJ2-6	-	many	CASREVTGANVLTF	TGTGCCAGCCGGGAAGTAACTGGGGCCAACGTCCTGACTTTC